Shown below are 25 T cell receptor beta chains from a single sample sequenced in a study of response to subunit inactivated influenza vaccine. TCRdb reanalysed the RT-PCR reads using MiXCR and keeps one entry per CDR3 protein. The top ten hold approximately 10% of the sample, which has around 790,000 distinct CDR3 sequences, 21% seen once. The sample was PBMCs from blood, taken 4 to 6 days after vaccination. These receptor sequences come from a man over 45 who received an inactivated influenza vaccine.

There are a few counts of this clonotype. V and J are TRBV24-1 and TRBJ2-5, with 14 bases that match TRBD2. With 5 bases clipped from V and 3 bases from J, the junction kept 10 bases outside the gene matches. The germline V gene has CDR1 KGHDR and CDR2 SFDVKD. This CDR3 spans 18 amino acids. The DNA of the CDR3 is TGTGCCACCAGTGGAGGACTAGCGGGGGGAAAAGGGGAAGAGACCCAGTACTTC. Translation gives CATSGGLAGGKGEETQYF.

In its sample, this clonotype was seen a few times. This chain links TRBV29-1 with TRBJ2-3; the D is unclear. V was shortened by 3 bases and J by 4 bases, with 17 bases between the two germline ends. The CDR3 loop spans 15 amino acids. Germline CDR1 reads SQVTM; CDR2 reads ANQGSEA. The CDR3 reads CSVDGLNPLSDTQYF. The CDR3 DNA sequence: TGCAGCGTTGACGGCCTTAATCCGTTATCAGATACGCAGTATTTT.

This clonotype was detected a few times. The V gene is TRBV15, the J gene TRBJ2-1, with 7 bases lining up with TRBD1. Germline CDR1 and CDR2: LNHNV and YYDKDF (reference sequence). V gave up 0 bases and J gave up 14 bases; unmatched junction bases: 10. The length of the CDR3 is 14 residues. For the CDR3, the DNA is TGTGCCACCAGCAGAGATAGGGGGCAGATAGAGGAGTTCTTC. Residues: CATSRDRGQIEEFF. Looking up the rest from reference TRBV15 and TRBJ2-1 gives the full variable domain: DAMVIQNPRYQVTQFGKPVTLSCSQTLNHNVMYWYQQKSSQAPKLLFHYYDKDFNNEADTPDNFQSRRPNTSFCFLDIRSPGLGDTAMYLCATSRDRGQIEEFFGPGTRLTVL.

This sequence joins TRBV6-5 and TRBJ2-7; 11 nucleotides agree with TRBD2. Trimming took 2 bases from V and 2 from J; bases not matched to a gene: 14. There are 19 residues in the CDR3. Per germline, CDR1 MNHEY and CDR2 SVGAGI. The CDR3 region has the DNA TGTGCCAGCAGTTACCTAGCGGGGGGCCTCCACATCTCTACCTACGAGCAGTACTTC. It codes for CASSYLAGGLHISTYEQYF.

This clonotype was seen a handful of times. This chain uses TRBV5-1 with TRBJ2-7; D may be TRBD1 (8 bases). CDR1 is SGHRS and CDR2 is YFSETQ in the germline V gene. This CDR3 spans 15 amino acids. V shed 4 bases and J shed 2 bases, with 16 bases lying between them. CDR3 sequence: CASSHTGGAAYEQYF. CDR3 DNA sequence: TGCGCCAGCAGCCATACAGGGGGGGCGGCCTACGAGCAGTACTTC.

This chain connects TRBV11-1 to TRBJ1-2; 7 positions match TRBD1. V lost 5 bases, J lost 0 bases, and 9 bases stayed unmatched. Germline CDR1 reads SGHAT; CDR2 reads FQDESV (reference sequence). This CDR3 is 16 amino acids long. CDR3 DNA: TGTGCCAGCAGCCAACGGACAGGCGCCACTAACTATGGCTACACCTTC. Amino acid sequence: CASSQRTGATNYGYTF.

CDR3 sequence (DNA): TGCGCCAGCAGCCAAGATGGGACAGTTTACCATCAGTATTTT. It translates to CASSQDGTVYHQYF. J is TRBJ2-3 and V is TRBV4-1; TRBD1 matches at 7 bases. The CDR3 spans 14 residues. Germline V gene data show CDR1 as MGHRA and CDR2 as YSYEKL. V was pared by 0 bases and J by 12 bases, with 9 bases of the junction left unmatched.

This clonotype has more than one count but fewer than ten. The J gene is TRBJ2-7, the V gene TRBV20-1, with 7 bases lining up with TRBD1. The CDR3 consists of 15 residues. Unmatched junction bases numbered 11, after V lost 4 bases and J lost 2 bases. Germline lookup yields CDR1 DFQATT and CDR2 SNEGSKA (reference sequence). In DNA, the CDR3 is TGCAGTGCTACAGACCAGGACAGGCGACCCTACGAGCAGTACTTC. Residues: CSATDQDRRPYEQYF.

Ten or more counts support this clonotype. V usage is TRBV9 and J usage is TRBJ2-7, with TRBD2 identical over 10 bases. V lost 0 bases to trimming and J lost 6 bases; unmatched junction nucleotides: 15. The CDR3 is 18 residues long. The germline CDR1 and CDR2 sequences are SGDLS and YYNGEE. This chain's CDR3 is CASSVATLEREGRCEQYF. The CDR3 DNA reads TGTGCCAGCAGCGTAGCAACCCTCGAGCGGGAGGGCCGGTGCGAGCAGTACTTC.

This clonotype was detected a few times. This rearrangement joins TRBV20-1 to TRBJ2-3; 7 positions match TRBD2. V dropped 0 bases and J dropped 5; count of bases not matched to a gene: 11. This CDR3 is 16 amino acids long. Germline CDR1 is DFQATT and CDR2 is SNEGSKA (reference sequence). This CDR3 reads CSAREGGVAPEDTQYF. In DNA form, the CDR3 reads TGCAGTGCTAGAGAGGGAGGGGTGGCGCCTGAAGATACGCAGTATTTT.

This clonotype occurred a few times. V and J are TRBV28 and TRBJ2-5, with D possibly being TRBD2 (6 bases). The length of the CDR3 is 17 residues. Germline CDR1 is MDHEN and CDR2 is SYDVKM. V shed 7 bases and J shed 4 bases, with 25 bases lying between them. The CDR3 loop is CASNRLWGDPRGETQYF. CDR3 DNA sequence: TGTGCCAGCAACCGGCTCTGGGGGGACCCACGGGGAGAGACCCAGTACTTC.

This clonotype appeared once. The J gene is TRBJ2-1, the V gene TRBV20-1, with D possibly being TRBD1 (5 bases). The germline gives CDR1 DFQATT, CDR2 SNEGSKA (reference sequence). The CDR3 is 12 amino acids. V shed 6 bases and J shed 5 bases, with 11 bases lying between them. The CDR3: CSAGRTNNEQFF. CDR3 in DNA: TGCAGTGCCGGACGGACAAACAATGAGCAGTTCTTC.

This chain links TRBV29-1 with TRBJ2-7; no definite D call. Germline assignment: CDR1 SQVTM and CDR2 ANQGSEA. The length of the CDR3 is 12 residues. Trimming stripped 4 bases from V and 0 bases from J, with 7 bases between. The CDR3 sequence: CSVVEDSYEQYF. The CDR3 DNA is TGCAGCGTTGTAGAGGACTCCTACGAGCAGTACTTC.

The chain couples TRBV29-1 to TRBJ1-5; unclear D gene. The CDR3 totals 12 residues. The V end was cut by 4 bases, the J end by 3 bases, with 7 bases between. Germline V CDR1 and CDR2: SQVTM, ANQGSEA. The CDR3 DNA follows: TGCAGCGTTGTGTGGAACAATCAGCCCCAGCATTTT. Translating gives CSVVWNNQPQHF.

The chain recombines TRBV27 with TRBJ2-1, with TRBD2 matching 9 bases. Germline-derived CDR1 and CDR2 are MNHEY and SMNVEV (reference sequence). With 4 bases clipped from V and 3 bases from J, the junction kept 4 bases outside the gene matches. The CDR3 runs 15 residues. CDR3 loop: CASSSIAGVYNEQFF. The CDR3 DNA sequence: TGTGCCAGCAGTTCCATAGCGGGAGTCTACAATGAGCAGTTCTTC.

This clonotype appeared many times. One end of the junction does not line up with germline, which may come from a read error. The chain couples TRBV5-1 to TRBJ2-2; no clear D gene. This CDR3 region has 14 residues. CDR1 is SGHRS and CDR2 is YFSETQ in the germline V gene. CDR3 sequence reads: CASSLGSNTGELFF. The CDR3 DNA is TGTGCCAGCAGCTTAGGCTCCAACACCGGGGAGCTGTTTTTT.

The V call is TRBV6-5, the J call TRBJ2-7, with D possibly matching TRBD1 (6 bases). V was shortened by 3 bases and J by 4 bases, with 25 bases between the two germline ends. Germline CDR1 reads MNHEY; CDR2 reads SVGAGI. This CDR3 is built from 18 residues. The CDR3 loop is CASSYEGLGGGERYEQYF. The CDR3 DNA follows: TGTGCCAGCAGTTATGAGGGTTTAGGTGGGGGCGAACGTTACGAGCAGTACTTC.

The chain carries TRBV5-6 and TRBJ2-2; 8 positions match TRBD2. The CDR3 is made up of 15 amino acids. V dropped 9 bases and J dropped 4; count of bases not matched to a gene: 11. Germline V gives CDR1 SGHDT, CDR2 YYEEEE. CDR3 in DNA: TGTGCCATCAGATCGGGGGGGATAGGCACCGGGGAGCTGTTTTTT. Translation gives CAIRSGGIGTGELFF.

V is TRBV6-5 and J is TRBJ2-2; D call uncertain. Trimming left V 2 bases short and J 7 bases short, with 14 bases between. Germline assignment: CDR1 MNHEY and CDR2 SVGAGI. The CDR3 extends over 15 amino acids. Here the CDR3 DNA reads TGTGCCAGCAGTTACCCTCCCACCGGGCTCGGGGAGCTGTTTTTT. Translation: CASSYPPTGLGELFF.

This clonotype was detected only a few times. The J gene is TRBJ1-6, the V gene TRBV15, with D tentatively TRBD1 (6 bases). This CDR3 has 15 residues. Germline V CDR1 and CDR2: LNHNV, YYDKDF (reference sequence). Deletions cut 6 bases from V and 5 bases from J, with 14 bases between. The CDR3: CATSRMGGHNSPLHF. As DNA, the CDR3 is TGTGCCACCAGTCGCATGGGGGGCCATAATTCACCCCTCCACTTT.

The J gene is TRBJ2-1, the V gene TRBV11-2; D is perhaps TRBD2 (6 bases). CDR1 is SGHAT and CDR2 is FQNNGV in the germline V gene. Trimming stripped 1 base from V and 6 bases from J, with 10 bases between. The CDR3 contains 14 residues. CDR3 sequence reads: CASSLARGSNEQFF. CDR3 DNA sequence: TGTGCCAGCAGCTTAGCTCGGGGGAGCAATGAGCAGTTCTTC. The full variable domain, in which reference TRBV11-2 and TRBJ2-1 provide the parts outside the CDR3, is EAGVAQSPRYKIIEKRQSVAFWCNPISGHATLYWYQQILGQGPKLLIQFQNNGVVDDSQLPKDRFSAERLKGVDSTLKIQPAKLEDSAVYLCASSLARGSNEQFFGPGTRLTVL.

As DNA, the CDR3 is TGCAGTGCTAAAAACAGGGGGCTCCGCGAGCAGTACTTC. It translates to CSAKNRGLREQYF. The V call is TRBV20-1, the J call TRBJ2-7; TRBD1 agrees at 9 bases. The CDR3 is 13 residues long. Germline-derived CDR1 and CDR2 are DFQATT and SNEGSKA (reference sequence). Losses at the gene ends were 4 bases for V and 6 bases for J; bases not matched to a gene: 7.

CDR3 sequence reads: CASGRGSNQPQHF. DNA for the CDR3: TGTGCCAGCGGCCGGGGTAGCAATCAGCCCCAGCATTTT. The rearrangement links TRBV12-3 or TRBV12-4 to TRBJ1-5; no clear D. The V gene lost 8 bases and the J gene lost 0 bases, with 8 bases spanning the gap. The CDR3 covers 13 residues.

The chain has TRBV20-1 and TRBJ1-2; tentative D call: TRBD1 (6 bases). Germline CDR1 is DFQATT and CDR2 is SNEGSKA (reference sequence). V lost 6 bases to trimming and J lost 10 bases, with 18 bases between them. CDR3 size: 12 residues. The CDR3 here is CSASAKGQSYTF. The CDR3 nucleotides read TGCAGTGCGAGCGCAAAAGGACAGTCCTACACCTTC.

The CDR3 DNA reads TGCGCCAGCAGTTATGGGACAGGGGGCTTTATCACTGAAGCTTTCTTT. This gives the protein CASSYGTGGFITEAFF. V gene TRBV5-1 combines with J gene TRBJ1-1, with 12 positions matching TRBD1. The CDR3 consists of 16 residues. CDR1 and CDR2 from the germline V gene are SGHRS and YFSETQ. The V gene end was trimmed by 5 bases and the J gene end by 4 bases; junction bases not matched to a gene: 9.